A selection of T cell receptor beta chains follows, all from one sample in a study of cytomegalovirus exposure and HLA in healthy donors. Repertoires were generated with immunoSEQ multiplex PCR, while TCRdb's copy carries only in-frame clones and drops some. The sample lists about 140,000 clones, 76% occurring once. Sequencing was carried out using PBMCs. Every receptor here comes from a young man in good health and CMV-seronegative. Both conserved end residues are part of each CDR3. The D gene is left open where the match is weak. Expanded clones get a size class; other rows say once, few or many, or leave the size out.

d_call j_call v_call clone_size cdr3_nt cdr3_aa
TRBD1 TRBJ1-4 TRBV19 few TGTGCCAGTAGTATCCTCGGGGACAGGCCGAATGAAAAACTGTTTTTT CASSILGDRPNEKLFF
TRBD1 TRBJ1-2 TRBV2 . TGTGCCAGCAGTGAGGGACAGTACTATGGCTACACCTTC CASSEGQYYGYTF
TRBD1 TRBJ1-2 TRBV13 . TGTGCCAGCAGCTTAGGGACAGGGGGTCCCGTTGGCTACACCTTC CASSLGTGGPVGYTF
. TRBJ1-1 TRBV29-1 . TGCAGCGTCACTTTCCTTATGAACACTGAAGCTTTCTTT CSVTFLMNTEAFF
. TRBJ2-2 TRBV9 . TGTGCCAGCAGCGTAGTCGGGGGTGGGGTACCGGGGGAGCTGTTTTTT CASSVVGGGVPGELFF
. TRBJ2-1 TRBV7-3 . TGTGCCAGCAGCTTAACGCTCGAGACAGTCAATGAGCAGTTCTTC CASSLTLETVNEQFF
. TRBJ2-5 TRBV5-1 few TGCGCCAGCAGCTTGGGGACAGAAGAGACCCAGTACTTC CASSLGTEETQYF
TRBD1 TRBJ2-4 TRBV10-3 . TGTGCCATCAGTGGACAGGGGAGCAAAAACATTCAGTACTTC CAISGQGSKNIQYF
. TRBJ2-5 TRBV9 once TGTGCCGGCAGCTCATCCGGGCAAGAGACCCAGTACTTC CAGSSSGQETQYF
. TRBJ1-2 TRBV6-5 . TGTGCCAGCAGTTATGCGGGGTATGGCTACACCTTC CASSYAGYGYTF
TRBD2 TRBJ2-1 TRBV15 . TGTGCCACCAGCAGAGATAGACTAGCGGGAGTGAGGGAGCAGTTCTTC CATSRDRLAGVREQFF
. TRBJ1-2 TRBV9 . TGTGCCAGCAGCGCCCCCGGGGGGACGGGCTACACCTTC CASSAPGGTGYTF
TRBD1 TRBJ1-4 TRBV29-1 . TGCAGCGGATACACGGGACAGTTTAATGAAAAACTGTTTTTT CSGYTGQFNEKLFF
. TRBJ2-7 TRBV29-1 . TGCAGCGCTGGGACTGACCTCTCCTACGAGCAGTACTTC CSAGTDLSYEQYF
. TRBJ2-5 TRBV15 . TGTGCCACCAGCAGTAATCAGTACCAAGAGACCCAGTACTTC CATSSNQYQETQYF
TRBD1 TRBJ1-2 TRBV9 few TGTGCCAGCAGTTTGGACAGGGGGTATGGCTACACCTTC CASSLDRGYGYTF
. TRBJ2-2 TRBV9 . TGTGCCAGCAGCCTCTCCCGAACAATAAACACCGGGGAGCTGTTTTTT CASSLSRTINTGELFF
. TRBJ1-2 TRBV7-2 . TGTGCCAGCAGTCACTCCAGGGGTAATAACTATGGCTACACCTTC CASSHSRGNNYGYTF
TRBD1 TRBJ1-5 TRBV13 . TGTGCCAGCAGCTTACAGGGGGCGGCTCAGCCCCAGCATTTT CASSLQGAAQPQHF
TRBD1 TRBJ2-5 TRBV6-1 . TGTGCCAGCAGTGAAAGGACAGGGCACCAAGAGACCCAGTACTTC CASSERTGHQETQYF
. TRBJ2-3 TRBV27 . TGTGCCAGTAGTTTTCTGCGTTCGGTTAGCACAGATACGCAGTATTTT CASSFLRSVSTDTQYF
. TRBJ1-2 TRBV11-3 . TGTGCCAGCAGCTTATCTCCGAGCTATGGCTACACCTTC CASSLSPSYGYTF
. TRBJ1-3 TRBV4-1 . TGCGCCAGCACCCCCAAGCCGGCGGTTTCATCTGGAAACACCATATATTTT CASTPKPAVSSGNTIYF